This T cell receptor (beta chain) was retrieved from a study of CD8 T cells in ankylosing spondylitis. Ten or more counts support this clonotype. The CDR3 has 12 residues. V was trimmed by 6 bases and J by 0 bases, leaving 9 bases between them. Germline V gene data show CDR1 as SQVTM and CDR2 as ANQGSEA. Each CDR3 protein gets one entry after TCRdb re-called the 5' RACE reads with MiXCR. The table has approximately 250,000 distinct CDR3 sequences, roughly 32% seen once; the top ten hold 3.5% to 4.5%. This TCR was sampled from a male donor with ankylosing spondylitis or in good health (not recorded which). This chain uses TRBV29-1 with TRBJ2-7; the D is unclear. The sequencing sample was made of blood, either unsorted or a sorted T cell fraction (not recorded which). The CDR3 loop is CSVTDGSYEQYF. The CDR3 bases are TGCAGCGTGACGGACGGCTCCTACGAGCAGTACTTC.